This TCR beta chain was identified during a study of blood T cells in healthy people across ages. The donors, all healthy, were Caucasians living in Russia, aged about 6 to 95. Collection of 8.5 to 10 milliliters of peripheral blood was performed for each donor. The V gene's germline CDR1 is SQVTM and CDR2 ANQGSEA. The CDR3 spans 17 residues. V was clipped by 1 base and J by 2 bases; unmatched bases: 12. A sample-barcoded 5' primer and a J-beta primer mix were used in a second PCR of roughly 6 to 12 cycles. A template-switch adaptor with 12 random nucleotides tagged each cDNA molecule. TCRdb called the 5' RACE reads again in MiXCR, with one record for every CDR3 protein. The repertoire consists of 850,000 to 1,000,000 distinct CDR3 sequences, with about 44% occurring once and the leading ten covering 13%. On this clonotype itself: The antigen is unknown.

General study findings and limits: No conclusive comparison of naive versus antigen-experienced cells was possible with unsorted PBMCs.

V gene TRBV29-1 combines with J gene TRBJ1-2; 8 nucleotides align to TRBD1. This sequence was found in a man aged 30 to 39 in good health. The sequenced sample consisted of blood. CDR3 DNA sequence: TGCAGCGTTGAAGCCGCGGACAGGGACATTCGGAACTATGGCTACACCTTC. It codes for CSVEAADRDIRNYGYTF.